This T cell receptor (beta chain) is from a study of T cells in Graves' hyperthyroidism and ophthalmopathy. Study-wide points: Among clonotypes expanded in thyroid above 0.001, most were also found in blood. Ophthalmopathy was predicted by the model a median of around 5.9 months ahead of onset.

Authors of the study amplified TCR beta CDR3 regions from RNA transcripts. RT-PCR in the first round (using the HTBI primer set) targeted the TCR CDR3. TCRdb used MiXCR to reprocess the multiplex PCR reads, holding one entry per CDR3 protein. This table holds more than 550,000 distinct CDR3 sequences, roughly a sixth found once. V was trimmed by 8 bases and J by 0 bases, leaving 16 bases between them. The CDR3 spans 16 residues. Germline V gene sequence: CDR1 KGHSH, CDR2 LQKENI. This clonotype was seen a few times. Its antigen is unknown. The receptor was isolated from a woman aged 50 to 60 with Graves' hyperthyroidism that later progressed to Graves' ophthalmopathy. The sample was blood. The chain carries TRBV18 and TRBJ2-2; D gene unclear. The CDR3 protein is CASSPSRTANTGELFF. CDR3 sequence (DNA): TGTGCCAGCAGTCCCTCGCGGACGGCGAACACCGGGGAGCTGTTTTTT.